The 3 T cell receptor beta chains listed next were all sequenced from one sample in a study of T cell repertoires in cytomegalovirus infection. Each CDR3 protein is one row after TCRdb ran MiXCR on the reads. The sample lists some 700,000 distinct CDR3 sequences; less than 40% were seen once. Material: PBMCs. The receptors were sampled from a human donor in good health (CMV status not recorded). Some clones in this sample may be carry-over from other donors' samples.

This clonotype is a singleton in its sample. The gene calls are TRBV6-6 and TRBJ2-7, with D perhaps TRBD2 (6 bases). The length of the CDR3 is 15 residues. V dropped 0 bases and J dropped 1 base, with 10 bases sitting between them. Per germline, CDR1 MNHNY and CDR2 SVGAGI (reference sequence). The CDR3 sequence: CASSYSGGFSYEQYF. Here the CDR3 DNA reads TGTGCCAGCAGTTACTCGGGAGGCTTTTCCTACGAGCAGTACTTC.

The CDR3 DNA follows: TGTGCCAGCCGACTAGCGGGCCGCCAAGAGACCCAGTACTTC. Protein: CASRLAGRQETQYF. This chain joins TRBV2 and TRBJ2-5; 10 nucleotides line up with TRBD2. With 8 bases clipped from V and 1 base from J, the junction kept 4 bases outside the gene matches. The germline gives CDR1 SNHLY, CDR2 FYNNEI. This CDR3 spans 14 amino acids.

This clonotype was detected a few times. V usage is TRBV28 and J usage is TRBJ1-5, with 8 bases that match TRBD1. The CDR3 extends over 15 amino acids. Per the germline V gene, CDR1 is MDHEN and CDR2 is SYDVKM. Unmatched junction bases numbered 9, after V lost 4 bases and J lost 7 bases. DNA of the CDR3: TGTGCCAGCAGTTCCTTCAACGACAGGGGACAGCCCCAGCATTTT. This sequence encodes CASSSFNDRGQPQHF.